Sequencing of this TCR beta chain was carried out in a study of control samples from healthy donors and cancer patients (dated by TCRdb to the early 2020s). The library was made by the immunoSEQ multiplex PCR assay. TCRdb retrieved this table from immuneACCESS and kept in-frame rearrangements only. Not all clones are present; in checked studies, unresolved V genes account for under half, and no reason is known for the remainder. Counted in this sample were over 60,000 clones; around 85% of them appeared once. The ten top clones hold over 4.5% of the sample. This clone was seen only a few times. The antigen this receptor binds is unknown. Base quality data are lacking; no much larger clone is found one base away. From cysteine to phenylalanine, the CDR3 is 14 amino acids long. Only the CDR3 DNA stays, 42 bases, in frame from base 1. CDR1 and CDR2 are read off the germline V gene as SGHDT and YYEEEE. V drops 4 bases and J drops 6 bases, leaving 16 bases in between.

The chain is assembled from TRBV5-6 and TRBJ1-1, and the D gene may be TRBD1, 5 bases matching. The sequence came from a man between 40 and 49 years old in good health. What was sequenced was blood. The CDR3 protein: CASSLSGVGAEAFF. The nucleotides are TGTGCCAGCAGCCTTTCGGGCGTGGGGGCTGAAGCTTTCTTT.